This record concerns one T cell receptor (beta chain) sequence. Trimming shortened V by 3 bases and J by 0 bases, and 11 bases separated the two germline ends. CDR3 length: 15 amino acids. Per germline, CDR1 DFQATT and CDR2 SNEGSKA (reference sequence). TCRdb reprocessed the RT-PCR reads with MiXCR, giving one entry per CDR3 protein. Of around 700,000 distinct CDR3 sequences in the sample, 11% to 15% were seen once. This TCR derives from a female donor in good health, serving as a healthy control. J is TRBJ2-2 and V is TRBV20-1, with unresolved D. Sequencing was carried out using memory CD4+ T cells from blood. CDR3: CSASRIYANTGELFF. The CDR3, as DNA: TGCAGTGCTAGTCGGATATACGCGAACACCGGGGAGCTGTTTTTT.